This TCR beta chain was recovered during a study of CD8 T cells in ankylosing spondylitis. This clonotype was detected only a few times. V lost 2 bases and J lost 8; bases outside the gene matches: 5. The CDR3 is 14 amino acids. The V gene's germline CDR1 is MNHEY and CDR2 SVGAGI. TCRdb reanalysed the 5' RACE reads using MiXCR and keeps one entry per CDR3 protein. The table lists about 250,000 distinct CDR3 sequences, roughly 32% of them singletons. The specimen sequenced was blood, either unsorted or a sorted T cell fraction (not recorded which). The sequence derives from a male donor with ankylosing spondylitis or in good health (not recorded which). This chain joins TRBV6-5 and TRBJ1-4; 7 nucleotides line up with TRBD1. CDR3 loop: CASSYADRREKLFF. CDR3 nucleotide sequence: TGTGCCAGCAGTTACGCGGACAGGCGAGAAAAACTGTTTTTT.